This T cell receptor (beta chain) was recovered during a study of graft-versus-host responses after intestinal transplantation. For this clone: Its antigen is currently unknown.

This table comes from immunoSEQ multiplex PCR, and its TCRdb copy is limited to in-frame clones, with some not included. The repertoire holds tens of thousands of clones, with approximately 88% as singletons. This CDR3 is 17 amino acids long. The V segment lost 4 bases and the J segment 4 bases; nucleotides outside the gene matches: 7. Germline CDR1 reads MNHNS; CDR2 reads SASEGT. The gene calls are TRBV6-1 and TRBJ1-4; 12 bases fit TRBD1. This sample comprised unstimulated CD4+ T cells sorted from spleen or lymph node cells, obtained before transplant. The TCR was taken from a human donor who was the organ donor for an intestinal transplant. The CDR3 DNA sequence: TGTGCCAGCAGTGGACGGGACAGGGGGCTGGGTAATGAAAAACTGTTTTTT. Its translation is CASSGRDRGLGNEKLFF.